This T cell receptor beta chain is drawn from a study of patients and donors after allogeneic stem cell transplantation. This clonotype was seen a few times. MiXCR was run by TCRdb on the RT-PCR reads, yielding one entry per CDR3 protein. Among roughly 880,000 distinct CDR3 sequences listed, approximately 18% were seen once. The V and J ends lost 4 bases and 0 bases respectively, with 11 bases between them. The CDR3 extends over 14 amino acids. Per the germline V gene, CDR1 is SGHRS and CDR2 is YFSETQ. The specimen sequenced was blood, either unsorted or a sorted T cell fraction (not recorded which). The sequence was obtained from a human donor who was either an allogeneic HSCT recipient or a stem cell or donor lymphocyte infusion donor (not recorded which). It is not recorded whose cells these are; they may come from a transplant donor. The chain uses TRBV5-1 and TRBJ2-7; perhaps TRBD2 as D (5 bases). This CDR3 reads CASSRTRDSYEQYF. Written as DNA, the CDR3 is TGCGCCAGCAGCAGAACCCGGGACTCCTACGAGCAGTACTTC.